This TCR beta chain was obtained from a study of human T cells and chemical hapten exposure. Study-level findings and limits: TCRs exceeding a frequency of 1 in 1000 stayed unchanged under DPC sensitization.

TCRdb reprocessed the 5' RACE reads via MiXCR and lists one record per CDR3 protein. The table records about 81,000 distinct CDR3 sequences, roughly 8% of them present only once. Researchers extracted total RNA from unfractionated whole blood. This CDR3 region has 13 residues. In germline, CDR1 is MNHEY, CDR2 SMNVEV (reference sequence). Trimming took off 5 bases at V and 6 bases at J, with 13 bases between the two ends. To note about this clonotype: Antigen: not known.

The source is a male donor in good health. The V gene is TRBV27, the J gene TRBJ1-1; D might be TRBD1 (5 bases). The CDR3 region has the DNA TGTGCCAGCAGTGTGGGGGGGAAGGCTGAAGCTTTCTTT. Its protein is CASSVGGKAEAFF.